The clone carrying this T cell receptor (beta chain) was seen more than once but under ten times. Its antigen remains unknown. Newly diagnosed hyperthyroidism, duration under 2 months, in patients aged 18 to 65. The CDR3 is 15 amino acids. Germline loops: CDR1 SGHTA, CDR2 FQGTGA. The J segment lost 6 bases and the V segment lost 2 bases, leaving 6 bases of the junction unmatched. The record originates from a study of T cells in Graves' hyperthyroidism and ophthalmopathy. TCR beta CDR3 regions were amplified from RNA transcripts. TCR CDR3 underwent first-round RT-PCR with the HTBI primer set. In TCRdb, the multiplex PCR reads were re-called with MiXCR into one record per CDR3 protein. This repertoire shows around 340,000 distinct CDR3 sequences, roughly 17% found once; its top ten account for around a third. General study points: For ophthalmopathy, model prediction preceded onset by a median around 7 months. Blood shared most expanded thyroid clonotypes above 0.001.

The sequence was collected from a man aged 25-40 years with Graves' hyperthyroidism. The genes are TRBV7-3 and TRBJ2-2; TRBD1 aligns across 7 bases. The sample was blood. The CDR3 DNA reads as TGTGCCAGCAGCTTAGAGACAGGGTGGGCCGGGGAGCTGTTTTTT. Encoded protein: CASSLETGWAGELFF.